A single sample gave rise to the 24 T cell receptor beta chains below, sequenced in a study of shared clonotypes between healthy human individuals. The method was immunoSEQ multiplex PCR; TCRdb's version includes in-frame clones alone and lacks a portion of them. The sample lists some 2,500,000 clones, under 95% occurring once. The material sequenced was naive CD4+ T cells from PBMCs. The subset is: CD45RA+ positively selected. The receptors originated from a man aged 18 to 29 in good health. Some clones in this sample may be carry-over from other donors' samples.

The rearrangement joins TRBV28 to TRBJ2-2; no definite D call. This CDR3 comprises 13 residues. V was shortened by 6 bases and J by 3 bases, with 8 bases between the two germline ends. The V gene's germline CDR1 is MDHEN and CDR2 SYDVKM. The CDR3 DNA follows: TGTGCCAGCAGGGTCCGACACACCGGGGAGCTGTTTTTT. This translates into CASRVRHTGELFF.

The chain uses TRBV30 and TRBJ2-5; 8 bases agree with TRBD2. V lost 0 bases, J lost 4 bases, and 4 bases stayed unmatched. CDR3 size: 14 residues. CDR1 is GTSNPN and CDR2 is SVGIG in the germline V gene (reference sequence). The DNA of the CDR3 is TGTGCCTGGAGTGTCGGGGGGGCCAGAGAGACCCAGTACTTC. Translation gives CAWSVGGARETQYF.

CDR3 nucleotide sequence: TGTGCCAGCAGTACAAGACTAGAACAAGAGACCCAGTACTTC. Translating gives CASSTRLEQETQYF. The chain has TRBV2 and TRBJ2-5; possible D gene TRBD2, 6 bases. The CDR3 covers 14 residues. Per germline, CDR1 SNHLY and CDR2 FYNNEI. V dropped 5 bases and J dropped 2 bases, with 12 bases sitting between them. Together with reference TRBV2 and TRBJ2-5, the CDR3 gives the full variable domain: EPEVTQTPSHQVTQMGQEVILRCVPISNHLYFYWYRQILGQKVEFLVSFYNNEISEKSEIFDDQFSVERPDGSNFTLKIRSTKLEDSAMYFCASSTRLEQETQYFGPGTRLLVL.

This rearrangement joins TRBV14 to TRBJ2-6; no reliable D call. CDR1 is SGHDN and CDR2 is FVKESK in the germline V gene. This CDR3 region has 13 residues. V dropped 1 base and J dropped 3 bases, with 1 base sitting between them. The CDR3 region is CASSQVGANVLTF. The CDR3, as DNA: TGTGCCAGCAGCCAAGTTGGGGCCAACGTCCTGACTTTC.

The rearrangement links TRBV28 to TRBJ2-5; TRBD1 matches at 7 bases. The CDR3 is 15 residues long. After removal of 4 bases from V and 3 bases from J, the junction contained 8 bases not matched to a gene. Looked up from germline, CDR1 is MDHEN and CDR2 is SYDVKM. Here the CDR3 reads CASSSTGTAEETQYF. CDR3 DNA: TGTGCCAGCAGTTCTACCGGGACAGCAGAAGAGACCCAGTACTTC.

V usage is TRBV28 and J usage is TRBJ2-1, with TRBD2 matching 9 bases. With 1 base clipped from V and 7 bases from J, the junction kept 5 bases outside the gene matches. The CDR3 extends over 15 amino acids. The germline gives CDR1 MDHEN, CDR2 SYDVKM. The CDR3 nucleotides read TGTGCCAGCAGTTTATTAGCGGGAGTTGCGAATGAGCAGTTCTTC. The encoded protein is CASSLLAGVANEQFF.

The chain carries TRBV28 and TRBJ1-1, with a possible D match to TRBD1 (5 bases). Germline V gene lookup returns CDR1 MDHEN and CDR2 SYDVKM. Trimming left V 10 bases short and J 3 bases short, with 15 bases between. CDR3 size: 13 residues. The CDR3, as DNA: TGTGCCATCAAAAGGGGCTTCGACACTGAAGCTTTCTTT. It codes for CAIKRGFDTEAFF.

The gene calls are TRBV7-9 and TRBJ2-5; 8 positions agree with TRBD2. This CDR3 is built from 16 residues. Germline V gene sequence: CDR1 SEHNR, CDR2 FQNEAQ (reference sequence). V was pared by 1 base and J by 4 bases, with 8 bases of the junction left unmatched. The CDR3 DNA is TGTGCCAGCAGCTTAGATCTACCGGGAGGGCGAGAGACCCAGTACTTC. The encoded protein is CASSLDLPGGRETQYF.

The CDR3 region has the DNA TGTGCCAGCAGTGGCAGGGGGACGGGACTAGCGGGACCTCAAGAGACCCAGTACTTC. Translation: CASSGRGTGLAGPQETQYF. The V and J genes are TRBV6-1 and TRBJ2-5; 13 bases are shared with TRBD2. There are 19 residues in the CDR3. V lost 4 bases and J lost 2; bases outside the gene matches: 13. Germline V gives CDR1 MNHNS, CDR2 SASEGT.

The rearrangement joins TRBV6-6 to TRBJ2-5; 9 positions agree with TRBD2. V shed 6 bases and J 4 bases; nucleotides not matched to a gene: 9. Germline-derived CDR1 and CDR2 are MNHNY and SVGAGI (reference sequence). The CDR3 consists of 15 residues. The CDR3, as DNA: TGTGCCAGCAGGCTGACTAGCGGAAGACCAGAGACCCAGTACTTC. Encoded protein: CASRLTSGRPETQYF.

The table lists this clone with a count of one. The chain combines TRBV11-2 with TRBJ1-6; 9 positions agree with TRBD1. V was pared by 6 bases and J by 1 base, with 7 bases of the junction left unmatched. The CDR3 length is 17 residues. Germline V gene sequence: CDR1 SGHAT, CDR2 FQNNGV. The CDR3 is CASRQTGGRSYNSPLHF. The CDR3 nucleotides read TGTGCCAGCAGACAAACAGGGGGCAGGTCCTATAATTCACCCCTCCACTTT.

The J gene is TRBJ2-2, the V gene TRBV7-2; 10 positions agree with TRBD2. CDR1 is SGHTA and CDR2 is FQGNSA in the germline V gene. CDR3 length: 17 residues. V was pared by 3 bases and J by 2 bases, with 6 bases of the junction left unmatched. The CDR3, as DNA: TGTGCCAGCAGCTTGCTACTAGCGGGGCCCAACACCGGGGAGCTGTTTTTT. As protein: CASSLLLAGPNTGELFF.

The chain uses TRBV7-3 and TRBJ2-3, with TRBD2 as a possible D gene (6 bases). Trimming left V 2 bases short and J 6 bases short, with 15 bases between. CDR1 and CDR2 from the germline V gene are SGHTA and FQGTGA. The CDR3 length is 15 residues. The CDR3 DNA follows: TGTGCCAGCAGCTTAGATCCGGGAGCCGGGGATACGCAGTATTTT. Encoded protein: CASSLDPGAGDTQYF. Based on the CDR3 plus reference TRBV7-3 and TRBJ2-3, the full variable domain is GAGVSQTPSNKVTEKGKYVELRCDPISGHTALYWYRQSLGQGPEFLIYFQGTGAADDSGLPNDRFFAVRPEGSVSTLKIQRTERGDSAVYLCASSLDPGAGDTQYFGPGTRLTVL.

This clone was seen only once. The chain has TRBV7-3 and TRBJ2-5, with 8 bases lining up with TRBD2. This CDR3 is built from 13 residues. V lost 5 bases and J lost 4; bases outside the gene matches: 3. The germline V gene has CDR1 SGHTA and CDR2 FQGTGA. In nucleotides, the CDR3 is TGTGCCAGCAGCCGGAGCGGGGGAGAGACCCAGTACTTC. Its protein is CASSRSGGETQYF.

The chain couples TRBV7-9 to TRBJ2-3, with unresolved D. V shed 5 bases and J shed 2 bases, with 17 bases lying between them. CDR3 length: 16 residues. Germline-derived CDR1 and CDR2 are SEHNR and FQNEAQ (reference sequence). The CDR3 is CASSPGLSPITDTQYF. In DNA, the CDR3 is TGTGCCAGCAGCCCGGGCCTCTCTCCTATCACAGATACGCAGTATTTT.

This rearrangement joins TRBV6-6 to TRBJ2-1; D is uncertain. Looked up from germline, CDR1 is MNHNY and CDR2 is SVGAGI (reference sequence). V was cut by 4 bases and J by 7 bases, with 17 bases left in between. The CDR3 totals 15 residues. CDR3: CASSSPRSLSNEQFF. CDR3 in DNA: TGTGCCAGCAGTTCGCCTCGGTCCTTGAGTAATGAGCAGTTCTTC.

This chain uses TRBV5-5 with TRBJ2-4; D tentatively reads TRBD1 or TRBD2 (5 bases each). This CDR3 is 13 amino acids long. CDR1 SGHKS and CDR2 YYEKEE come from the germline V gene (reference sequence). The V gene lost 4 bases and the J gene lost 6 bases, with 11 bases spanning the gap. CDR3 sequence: CASSLPGANIQYF. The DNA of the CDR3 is TGTGCCAGCAGCCTGCCCGGGGCAAACATTCAGTACTTC.

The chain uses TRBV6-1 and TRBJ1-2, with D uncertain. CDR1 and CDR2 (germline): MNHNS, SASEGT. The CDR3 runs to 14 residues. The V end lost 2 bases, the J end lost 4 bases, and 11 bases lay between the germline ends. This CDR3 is CASSEIGSRYGYTF. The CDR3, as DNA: TGTGCCAGCAGTGAAATCGGCAGCCGCTATGGCTACACCTTC.

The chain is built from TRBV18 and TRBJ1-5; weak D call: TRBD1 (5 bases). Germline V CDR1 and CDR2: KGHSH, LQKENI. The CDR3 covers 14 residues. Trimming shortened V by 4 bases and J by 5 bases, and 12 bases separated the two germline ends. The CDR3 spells CASSQGLGDQPQHF. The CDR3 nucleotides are TGTGCCAGCTCACAAGGGTTGGGGGATCAGCCCCAGCATTTT.

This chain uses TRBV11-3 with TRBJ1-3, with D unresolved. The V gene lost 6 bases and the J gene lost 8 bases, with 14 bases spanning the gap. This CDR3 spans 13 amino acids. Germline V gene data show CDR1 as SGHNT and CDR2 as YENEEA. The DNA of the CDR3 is TGTGCCAGCAGTCAAACGATTAAAGACACCATATATTTT. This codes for CASSQTIKDTIYF.

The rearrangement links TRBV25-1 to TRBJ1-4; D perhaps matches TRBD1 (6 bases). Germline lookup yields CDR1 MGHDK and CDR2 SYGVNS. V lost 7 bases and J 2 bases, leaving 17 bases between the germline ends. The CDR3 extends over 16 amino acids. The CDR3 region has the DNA TGTGCCAGCACAGGGTCACCAGGGGTGACTAATGAAAAACTGTTTTTT. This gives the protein CASTGSPGVTNEKLFF.

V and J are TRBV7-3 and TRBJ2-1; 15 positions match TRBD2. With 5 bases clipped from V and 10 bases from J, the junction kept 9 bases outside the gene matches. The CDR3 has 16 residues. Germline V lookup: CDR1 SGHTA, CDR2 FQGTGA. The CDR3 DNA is TGTGCCAGCAGCCGACAAGGACTAGCGGGAGGGAGCGAGCAGTTCTTC. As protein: CASSRQGLAGGSEQFF.

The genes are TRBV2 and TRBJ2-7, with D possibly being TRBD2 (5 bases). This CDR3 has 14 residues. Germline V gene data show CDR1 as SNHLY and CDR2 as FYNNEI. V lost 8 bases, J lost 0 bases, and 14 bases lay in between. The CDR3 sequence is CASVEHDYSYEQYF. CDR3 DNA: TGTGCCAGCGTCGAACATGACTACTCCTACGAGCAGTACTTC.

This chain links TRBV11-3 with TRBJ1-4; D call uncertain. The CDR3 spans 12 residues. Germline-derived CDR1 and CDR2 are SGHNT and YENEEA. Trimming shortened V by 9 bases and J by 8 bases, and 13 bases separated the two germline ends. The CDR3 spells CASPELQEKLFF. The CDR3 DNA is TGTGCCAGTCCTGAACTTCAGGAAAAACTGTTTTTT.